This passage covers 10 T cell receptor beta chains from one sample sequenced in a study of blood T cell repertoires in COVID-19. Generated by immunoSEQ multiplex PCR, the TCRdb table keeps only in-frame clones and is missing some. The sample yields 100,000 or so clones, roughly 92% seen once. Sequenced sample: peripheral blood. These TCRs come from a man in his 70s with acute or convalescent COVID-19.

The J gene is TRBJ1-2, the V gene TRBV12-5; 7 bases agree with TRBD1. The CDR3 runs to 13 residues. Germline V CDR1 and CDR2: LGHNT, FRNRAP. V lost 4 bases and J lost 4; bases outside the gene matches: 3. CDR3 nucleotide sequence: TGTGCTAGTGGTTCGGACAGGTTCTATGGCTACACCTTC. It yields the protein CASGSDRFYGYTF.

The chain recombines TRBV18 with TRBJ2-1; TRBD2 matches at 7 bases. The junction had 19 bases not matched to a gene; V was cut back by 11 bases and J by 9 bases. CDR3 size: 15 residues. CDR1 KGHSH and CDR2 LQKENI come from the germline V gene. Written as DNA, the CDR3 is TGTGCCGTAGCCAGCCCCTTCAGGGCTAGCGGTGAGCAGTTCTTC. It is translated as CAVASPFRASGEQFF.

This clone has just a few counts. The chain employs TRBV7-9 and TRBJ1-6; 9 nucleotides agree with TRBD1. The CDR3 totals 15 residues. The germline V gene has CDR1 SEHNR and CDR2 FQNEAQ (reference sequence). The V and J ends lost 5 bases and 10 bases, in that order; junction bases with no gene match: 9. The CDR3 here is CASSLTQGALSPLHF. CDR3 coding DNA: TGTGCCAGCAGCCTAACACAGGGGGCGCTCTCACCCCTCCACTTT.

V gene TRBV3-1 (or the pseudogene TRBV3-2) combines with J gene TRBJ1-1; tentative D call: TRBD1 (5 bases). Between the trimmed V and J ends, which lost 0 bases and 3 bases, there was a span of 11 bases. This CDR3 contains 15 residues. Germline values: CDR1 LGHDT, CDR2 YNNKEL (reference sequence). The CDR3 DNA is TGTGCCAGCAGCCAAGAATGGGGCAAGGACACTGAAGCTTTCTTT. It specifies CASSQEWGKDTEAFF.

The chain uses TRBV5-1 and TRBJ2-1, with 10 bases identical to TRBD2. Losses at the gene ends were 2 bases for V and 6 bases for J; bases not matched to a gene: 5. Germline assignment: CDR1 SGHRS and CDR2 YFSETQ. The CDR3 has 15 residues. CDR3 region: CASSLSLAGANEQFF. CDR3 nucleotides: TGCGCCAGCAGCTTAAGCCTAGCGGGGGCCAATGAGCAGTTCTTC.

The V gene is TRBV11-2, the J gene TRBJ2-7; maybe TRBD1 (6 bases). CDR1 is SGHAT and CDR2 is FQNNGV in the germline V gene. This CDR3 spans 14 amino acids. V lost 3 bases and J 2 bases, leaving 11 bases between the germline ends. CDR3 sequence (DNA): TGTGCCAGCAGCTTTAATGACAGGACCTACGAGCAGTACTTC. Its translation: CASSFNDRTYEQYF.

V usage is TRBV19 and J usage is TRBJ2-5; 8 positions agree with TRBD2. CDR1 is LNHDA, CDR2 SQIVND, per germline (reference sequence). V lost 5 bases, J lost 9 bases, and 11 bases stayed unmatched. The CDR3 extends over 14 amino acids. The CDR3, as DNA: TGTGCCAGTAGTCAGTCCGGGGGGGCTTCGGCCCAGTACTTC. It is translated as CASSQSGGASAQYF. Complete variable domain (other parts from reference TRBV19 and TRBJ2-5): DGGITQSPKYLFRKEGQNVTLSCEQNLNHDAMYWYRQDPGQGLRLIYYSQIVNDFQKGDIAEGYSVSREKKESFPLTVTSAQKNPTAFYLCASSQSGGASAQYFGPGTRLLVL.

The chain recombines TRBV4-1 with TRBJ1-1; the D is unclear. Germline CDR1 is MGHRA and CDR2 is YSYEKL. This CDR3 contains 14 residues. V was clipped by 3 bases and J by 3 bases, with 11 bases between them. The CDR3 reads CASSHSGTHTEAFF. The CDR3 DNA is TGCGCCAGCAGCCATTCAGGAACCCACACTGAAGCTTTCTTT.

This clone was picked up one time. V gene TRBV2 combines with J gene TRBJ1-1, with 7 nucleotides matching TRBD1. The CDR3 sequence is 14 residues long. Trimming removed 7 bases from V and 3 bases from J; junction bases left unmatched: 8. CDR1 and CDR2 from the germline V gene are SNHLY and FYNNEI. This chain's CDR3 is CASMYTGVDTEAFF. The CDR3 coding sequence is TGTGCCAGCATGTATACAGGGGTGGACACTGAAGCTTTCTTT.

The chain combines TRBV4-1 with TRBJ1-1; D may be TRBD1 (5 bases). This CDR3 spans 15 amino acids. In germline, CDR1 is MGHRA, CDR2 YSYEKL. The V gene lost 7 bases and the J gene lost 3 bases, with 18 bases spanning the gap. CDR3 region: CASNRRGTGDTEAFF. The DNA for the CDR3 is TGCGCCAGCAACCGCCGGGGGACGGGGGACACTGAAGCTTTCTTT.